The 30 T cell receptor beta chains in this list originate from one sample, sequenced in a study of T cell responses to AZD1222 COVID-19 vaccine. The data were produced by immunoSEQ multiplex PCR, yet TCRdb's version contains in-frame clones alone and is incomplete. The profile shows 130,000 to 150,000 clones, more than 75% of them singletons. The material sequenced was peripheral blood, taken on day 0 of MenACWY control vaccination. The source is an adult in good health.

V gene TRBV5-8 combines with J gene TRBJ1-5, with D possibly TRBD1 on 5 matching bases. This CDR3 is built from 17 residues. Germline V CDR1 and CDR2: SGHTS, YDEGEE. Trimming took 3 bases from V and 2 from J, leaving 18 bases between them. The CDR3 loop reads CASSYPSRGGGNQPQHF. The CDR3 coding sequence is TGTGCCAGCAGCTACCCCTCCCGGGGAGGGGGCAATCAGCCCCAGCATTTT.

The J gene is TRBJ1-2, the V gene TRBV9; D remains unclear. The germline V and J ends were trimmed by 4 bases and 7 bases, with 14 bases remaining between them. Germline CDR1 reads SGDLS; CDR2 reads YYNGEE. The CDR3 sequence is 13 residues long. This CDR3 reads CASSSEPGAGYTF. CDR3 nucleotide sequence: TGTGCCAGCAGCTCAGAGCCCGGAGCTGGCTACACCTTC.

The V and J genes are TRBV7-7 and TRBJ2-2; the D gene is possibly TRBD1 (6 bases). The CDR3 has 15 amino acids. Trimming shortened V by 1 base and J by 6 bases, and 12 bases separated the two germline ends. Germline CDR1 and CDR2: SSHAT and FNYEAQ (reference sequence). The CDR3 is CASSLGQGTAGELFF. CDR3 nucleotide sequence: TGTGCCAGCAGCTTAGGGCAGGGGACCGCCGGGGAGCTGTTTTTT.

This CDR3 reads CASRPLAFYEQFF. In DNA form, the CDR3 reads TGTGCCAGCCGTCCCTTAGCGTTCTATGAGCAGTTCTTC. The chain combines TRBV27 with TRBJ2-1, with D tentatively TRBD2 (5 bases). V gave up 8 bases and J gave up 8 bases, with 16 bases separating them. Looked up from germline, CDR1 is MNHEY and CDR2 is SMNVEV (reference sequence). CDR3 length: 13 amino acids.

This chain uses TRBV6-5 with TRBJ1-2; 8 bases fit TRBD1. With V trimmed by 6 bases and J by 4 bases, 7 bases remained unmatched. CDR1 and CDR2 from the germline V gene are MNHEY and SVGAGI. This CDR3 is 14 amino acids long. As DNA, the CDR3 is TGTGCCAGCAGGGAGACAGGGGAAGGCTATGGCTACACCTTC. It encodes CASRETGEGYGYTF.

The chain carries TRBV5-5 and TRBJ2-1; D remains ambiguous. There are 15 residues in the CDR3. V was shortened by 0 bases and J by 6 bases, with 13 bases between the two germline ends. Germline CDR1 is SGHKS and CDR2 is YYEKEE (reference sequence). CDR3 DNA sequence: TGTGCCAGCAGCTTGGACACCTACACGGGCAATGAGCAGTTCTTC. Translating it yields CASSLDTYTGNEQFF.

The V and J genes are TRBV5-1 and TRBJ2-3; 15 bases agree with TRBD2. The J segment lost 0 bases and the V segment lost 3 bases, leaving 5 bases of the junction unmatched. There are 18 residues in the CDR3. The germline V gene encodes CDR1 SGHRS and CDR2 YFSETQ. The CDR3 DNA follows: TGCGCCAGCAGCTCTCCGGGACTAGCGGGGGGAAGCACAGATACGCAGTATTTT. This codes for CASSSPGLAGGSTDTQYF. Based on the CDR3 plus reference TRBV5-1 and TRBJ2-3, the full variable domain is KAGVTQTPRYLIKTRGQQVTLSCSPISGHRSVSWYQQTPGQGLQFLFEYFSETQRNKGNFPGRFSGRQFSNSRSEMNVSTLELGDSALYLCASSSPGLAGGSTDTQYFGPGTRLTVL.

The chain employs TRBV7-9 and TRBJ1-2; D remains unclear. Per germline, CDR1 SEHNR and CDR2 FQNEAQ (reference sequence). The CDR3 runs 11 residues. The V end was cut by 4 bases, the J end by 5 bases, with 5 bases between. The CDR3 region is CASSSVYGYTF. The CDR3 DNA reads TGTGCCAGCAGCTCGGTTTATGGCTACACCTTC.

The chain has TRBV24-1 and TRBJ2-1; TRBD1 might be the D (6 bases). Trimming left V 4 bases short and J 1 base short, with 10 bases between. Germline CDR1 reads KGHDR; CDR2 reads SFDVKD. CDR3 length equals 15 residues. The CDR3 region has the DNA TGTGCCACCAGTGAAAAAGGACAGTCCTACAATGAGCAGTTCTTC. Translating it yields CATSEKGQSYNEQFF.

The chain has TRBV7-8 and TRBJ1-5; D perhaps matches TRBD1 (6 bases). CDR1 is SGHVS and CDR2 is FQNEAQ in the germline V gene. This CDR3 has 15 amino acids. V was cut by 2 bases and J by 9 bases, with 17 bases left in between. This CDR3 is CASSLWGDTGLPQHF. The CDR3, as DNA: TGTGCCAGCAGCTTATGGGGGGACACCGGTTTGCCCCAGCATTTT.

The chain recombines TRBV4-1 with TRBJ2-1, with TRBD2 identical over 9 bases. In germline, CDR1 is MGHRA, CDR2 YSYEKL. The V segment lost 0 bases and the J segment 3 bases; nucleotides outside the gene matches: 0. This CDR3 region has 15 residues. Written as DNA, the CDR3 is TGCGCCAGCAGCCAAGATAGCGGGGGCTACAATGAGCAGTTCTTC. It codes for CASSQDSGGYNEQFF.

The genes are TRBV4-1 and TRBJ2-2; D tentatively fits TRBD1 or TRBD2 (5 bases each). The V end lost 0 bases, the J end lost 0 bases, and 14 bases lay between the germline ends. The CDR3 runs 18 residues. Germline V lookup: CDR1 MGHRA, CDR2 YSYEKL. The CDR3 DNA follows: TGCGCCAGCAGCCAAGATGGGGGAGTCTTCGCGAACACCGGGGAGCTGTTTTTT. Translating gives CASSQDGGVFANTGELFF.

CDR3: CASSQDWTSGGPQNIQYF. CDR3 in DNA: TGTGCCAGCAGCCAAGACTGGACTAGCGGGGGGCCCCAAAACATTCAGTACTTC. The V gene is TRBV4-2, the J gene TRBJ2-4, with 14 bases fitting TRBD2. The V segment lost 0 bases and the J segment 5 bases; nucleotides outside the gene matches: 6. CDR1 is LGHNA, CDR2 YNFKEQ, per germline. This CDR3 region has 18 residues.

The count of this clone is one. The gene calls are TRBV28 and TRBJ1-1; D ambiguous. With 3 bases removed from V and 2 bases from J, the gap between germline ends came to 4 bases. CDR1 and CDR2 (germline): MDHEN, SYDVKM. The CDR3 is 12 residues long. The CDR3 region is CASSLGNTEAFF. The CDR3 DNA reads as TGTGCCAGCAGTTTGGGCAACACTGAAGCTTTCTTT.

This clone was counted a few times. The gene calls are TRBV11-2 and TRBJ2-5, with 16 bases that match TRBD2. V trimming: 5 bases; J trimming: 5 bases; junction bases outside the gene matches: 8. This CDR3 is built from 17 residues. Germline values: CDR1 SGHAT, CDR2 FQNNGV. CDR3 nucleotides: TGTGCCAGCAGCCGGGGACTAGCGGGGGGGCAGTACGAGACCCAGTACTTC. This gives the protein CASSRGLAGGQYETQYF.

This clone showed up just a few times. The chain carries TRBV29-1 and TRBJ1-1, with no clear D. The CDR3 contains 12 residues. V was cut by 7 bases and J by 0 bases, with 9 bases left in between. Germline V gene data show CDR1 as SQVTM and CDR2 as ANQGSEA. DNA for the CDR3: TGCAGCGCTGGGCCCATGAACACTGAAGCTTTCTTT. Protein: CSAGPMNTEAFF.

The chain combines TRBV2 with TRBJ2-5; the D is unclear. This CDR3 contains 13 residues. The V gene lost 2 bases and the J gene lost 9 bases, with 13 bases spanning the gap. The germline V gene has CDR1 SNHLY and CDR2 FYNNEI. CDR3 sequence: CASSERFGLAQYF. DNA of the CDR3: TGTGCCAGCAGTGAACGTTTCGGTTTGGCCCAGTACTTC.

The rearrangement links TRBV5-1 to TRBJ1-2; D might be TRBD1 (6 bases). The germline V and J ends were trimmed by 3 bases and 2 bases, with 11 bases remaining between them. The CDR3 consists of 14 residues. The germline gives CDR1 SGHRS, CDR2 YFSETQ. CDR3 protein: CASSWDTENYGYTF. The CDR3 DNA reads as TGCGCCAGCAGCTGGGACACCGAAAACTATGGCTACACCTTC.

This clone has more than one count but fewer than ten. This chain links TRBV6-5 with TRBJ1-3; possibly TRBD1 for D (5 bases). This CDR3 spans 13 amino acids. Germline V lookup: CDR1 MNHEY, CDR2 SVGAGI. Trimming took off 7 bases at V and 3 bases at J, with 10 bases between the two ends. Here the CDR3 reads CASTQGVGNTIYF. The CDR3 DNA follows: TGTGCCAGCACCCAGGGAGTTGGAAACACCATATATTTT.

The chain links TRBV6-4 to TRBJ2-3, with TRBD2 matching 7 bases. This CDR3 is built from 15 residues. Germline CDR1 is MRHNA and CDR2 is SNTAGT. V was clipped by 3 bases and J by 1 base; unmatched bases: 4. CDR3 DNA sequence: TGTGCCAGCAGTGAAACGGCGGGGGGCACAGATACGCAGTATTTT. Translating it yields CASSETAGGTDTQYF.

The chain carries TRBV7-8 and TRBJ2-7; D is possibly TRBD1 or TRBD2 (6 bases each). The V and J ends lost 6 bases and 6 bases respectively, with 12 bases between them. Per the germline V gene, CDR1 is SGHVS and CDR2 is FQNEAQ. The CDR3 extends over 12 amino acids. CDR3 protein: CASSLGGSEQYV. CDR3 in DNA: TGTGCCAGCAGTCTAGGGGGGAGCGAGCAGTACGTC.

The V call is TRBV6-5, the J call TRBJ2-1, with 9 bases that match TRBD1. After removal of 1 base from V and 6 bases from J, the junction contained 1 base not matched to a gene. CDR1 is MNHEY and CDR2 is SVGAGI in the germline V gene. CDR3 length: 14 amino acids. The CDR3 sequence is CASSYLGQGNEQFF. As DNA, the CDR3 is TGTGCCAGCAGTTACTTGGGACAGGGCAATGAGCAGTTCTTC.

This clone was detected once. The chain uses TRBV12-3 or TRBV12-4 and TRBJ2-1; D is tentatively TRBD1 or TRBD2 (6 bases each). The V and J ends lost 6 bases and 8 bases respectively, with 14 bases between them. The CDR3 loop spans 13 amino acids. The CDR3 protein is CASSLHGGDEQFF. Written as DNA, the CDR3 is TGTGCCAGCAGCCTTCACGGGGGCGATGAGCAGTTCTTC.

This chain links TRBV5-5 with TRBJ1-1; D remains ambiguous. The V gene's germline CDR1 is SGHKS and CDR2 YYEKEE (reference sequence). Trimming stripped 1 base from V and 7 bases from J, with 5 bases between. The CDR3 is 11 amino acids. For the CDR3, the DNA is TGTGCCAGCAGCTTGACAGTTGAAGCTTTCTTT. Protein product: CASSLTVEAFF. Looking up the rest from reference TRBV5-5 and TRBJ1-1 gives the full variable domain: DAGVTQSPTHLIKTRGQQVTLRCSPISGHKSVSWYQQVLGQGPQFIFQYYEKEERGRGNFPDRFSARQFPNYSSELNVNALLLGDSALYLCASSLTVEAFFGQGTRLTVV.

The count of this clone is one. The rearrangement links TRBV7-9 to TRBJ1-5, with D unclear. V lost 5 bases and J 4 bases, leaving 6 bases between the germline ends. This CDR3 has 12 residues. Germline values: CDR1 SEHNR, CDR2 FQNEAQ (reference sequence). The CDR3 DNA reads as TGTGCCAGCAGCCAGGTAAATCAGCCCCAGCATTTT. It translates to CASSQVNQPQHF.

The chain has TRBV3-1 (or the pseudogene TRBV3-2) and TRBJ2-5; 7 positions match TRBD2. The germline CDR1 and CDR2 sequences are LGHDT and YNNKEL (reference sequence). The CDR3 contains 15 residues. With 5 bases clipped from V and 3 bases from J, the junction kept 9 bases outside the gene matches. CDR3 protein: CASSSDTSAKETQYF. CDR3 DNA sequence: TGTGCCAGCAGCTCCGACACTAGCGCCAAAGAGACCCAGTACTTC.

This clone is a singleton in its sample. This chain uses TRBV5-4 with TRBJ1-4; 7 nucleotides match TRBD1. Trimming cost V 0 bases and J 3 bases; bases outside gene matches: 5. Germline assignment: CDR1 SGHNT and CDR2 YYREEE (reference sequence). This CDR3 region has 16 residues. The CDR3 DNA reads TGTGCCAGCAGCTTGGGAGGACAGGCTTCTAATGAAAAACTGTTTTTT. Protein product: CASSLGGQASNEKLFF.

This chain links TRBV6-5 with TRBJ2-7; D is unresolved. Germline V CDR1 and CDR2: MNHEY, SVGAGI. The CDR3 is 13 amino acids. The germline V and J ends were trimmed by 7 bases and 4 bases, with 14 bases remaining between them. CDR3 amino acids: CASTESGRYEQYV. In DNA form, the CDR3 reads TGTGCCAGCACCGAGAGTGGGCGATACGAGCAGTACGTC.

The rearrangement links TRBV15 to TRBJ2-2; D ambiguous. Trimming took 3 bases from V and 6 from J, leaving 11 bases between them. Germline V CDR1 and CDR2: LNHNV, YYDKDF (reference sequence). CDR3 size: 14 residues. This chain's CDR3 is CATSRRQDAGELFF. The CDR3 bases are TGTGCCACCAGCAGGAGACAAGACGCCGGGGAGCTGTTTTTT.

The chain combines TRBV28 with TRBJ1-1, with TRBD1 matching over 7 bases. Germline lookup yields CDR1 MDHEN and CDR2 SYDVKM. V was pared by 3 bases and J by 2 bases, with 12 bases of the junction left unmatched. The CDR3 sequence is 17 residues long. CDR3 bases: TGTGCCAGCAGTTTTCCCCGGACAGGAATTAGAAACACTGAAGCTTTCTTT. It translates to CASSFPRTGIRNTEAFF. Full variable domain (rest looked up from reference TRBV28 and TRBJ1-1): DVKVTQSSRYLVKRTGEKVFLECVQDMDHENMFWYRQDPGLGLRLIYFSYDVKMKEKGDIPEGYSVSREKKERFSLILESASTNQTSMYLCASSFPRTGIRNTEAFFGQGTRLTVV.